Sequencing of this TCR beta chain was carried out in a study of blood T cell repertoires in COVID-19. Across the study: Donors in the United States, Italy and Spain gave samples during acute or convalescent COVID-19. The cDNA or gDNA used as material had been derived from T cells, B-cell-depleted T cells, or PBMCs.

This clone has just one count. Original handling: Reference gene primers were amplified, and this amplification served to estimate nucleated cell counts. The repertoire was sequenced with immunoSEQ multiplex PCR; TCRdb's copy has only in-frame clones and lacks some. V, J and clone size reflect that table, while D and trimming were determined from the DNA. In the table there are about 110,000 clones, roughly 80% of which are singletons. The CDR3 contains 14 residues. V trimming: 3 bases; J trimming: 7 bases; junction bases outside the gene matches: 6. CDR1 and CDR2 from the germline V gene are SGHRS and YFSETQ.

The source of this sequence is a human donor in a cohort sampled during active or convalescent COVID-19. The genes are TRBV5-1 and TRBJ1-4; 7 bases are a match to TRBD1. The sample taken for sequencing was peripheral blood. The CDR3 region has the DNA TGCGCCAGCAGCTCTGGACAGGCTGGTGAAAAACTGTTTTTT. Translation: CASSSGQAGEKLFF.